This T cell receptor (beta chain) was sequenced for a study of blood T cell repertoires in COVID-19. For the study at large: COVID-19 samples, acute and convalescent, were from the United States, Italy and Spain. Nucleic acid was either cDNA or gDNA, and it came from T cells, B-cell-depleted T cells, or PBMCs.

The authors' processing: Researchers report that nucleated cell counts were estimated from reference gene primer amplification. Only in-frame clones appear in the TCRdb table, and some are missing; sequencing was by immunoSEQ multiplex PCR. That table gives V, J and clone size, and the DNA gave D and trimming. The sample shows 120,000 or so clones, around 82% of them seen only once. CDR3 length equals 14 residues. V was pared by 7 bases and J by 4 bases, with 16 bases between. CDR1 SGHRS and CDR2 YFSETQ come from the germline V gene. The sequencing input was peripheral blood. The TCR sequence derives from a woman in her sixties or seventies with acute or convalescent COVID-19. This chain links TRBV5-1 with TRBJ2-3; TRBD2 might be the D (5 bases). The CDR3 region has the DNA TGCGCCAGCGCCCCTGAGGGATCCGCAGATACGCAGTATTTT. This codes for CASAPEGSADTQYF.